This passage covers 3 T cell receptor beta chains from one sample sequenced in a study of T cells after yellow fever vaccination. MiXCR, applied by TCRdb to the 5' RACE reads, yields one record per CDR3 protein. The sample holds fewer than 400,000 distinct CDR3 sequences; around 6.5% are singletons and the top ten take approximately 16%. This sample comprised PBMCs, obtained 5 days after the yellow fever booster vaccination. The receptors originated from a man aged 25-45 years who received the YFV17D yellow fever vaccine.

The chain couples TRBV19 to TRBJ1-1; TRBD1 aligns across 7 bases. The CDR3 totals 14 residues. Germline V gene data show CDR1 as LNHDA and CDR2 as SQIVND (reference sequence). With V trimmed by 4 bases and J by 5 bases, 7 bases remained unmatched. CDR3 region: CASSRRQGETEAFF. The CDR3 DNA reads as TGTGCCAGTAGTAGGAGACAGGGAGAAACTGAAGCTTTCTTT. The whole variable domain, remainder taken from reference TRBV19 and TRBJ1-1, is DGGITQSPKYLFRKEGQNVTLSCEQNLNHDAMYWYRQDPGQGLRLIYYSQIVNDFQKGDIAEGYSVSREKKESFPLTVTSAQKNPTAFYLCASSRRQGETEAFFGQGTRLTVV.

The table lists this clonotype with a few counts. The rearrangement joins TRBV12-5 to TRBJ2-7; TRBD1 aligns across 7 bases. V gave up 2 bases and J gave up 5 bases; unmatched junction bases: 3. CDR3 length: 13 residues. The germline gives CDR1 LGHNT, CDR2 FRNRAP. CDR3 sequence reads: CASGLIGTDEQYF. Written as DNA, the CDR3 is TGTGCTAGTGGTTTGATAGGGACAGACGAGCAGTACTTC.

Written as DNA, the CDR3 is TGCGCCAGCAGCTTGTCACAGGGTTTTTACAATGAGCAGTTCTTC. Its translation: CASSLSQGFYNEQFF. This chain uses TRBV5-1 with TRBJ2-1; maybe TRBD1 (6 bases). The V and J ends lost 1 base and 4 bases respectively, with 12 bases between them. Germline lookup yields CDR1 SGHRS and CDR2 YFSETQ. The CDR3 sequence is 15 residues long.